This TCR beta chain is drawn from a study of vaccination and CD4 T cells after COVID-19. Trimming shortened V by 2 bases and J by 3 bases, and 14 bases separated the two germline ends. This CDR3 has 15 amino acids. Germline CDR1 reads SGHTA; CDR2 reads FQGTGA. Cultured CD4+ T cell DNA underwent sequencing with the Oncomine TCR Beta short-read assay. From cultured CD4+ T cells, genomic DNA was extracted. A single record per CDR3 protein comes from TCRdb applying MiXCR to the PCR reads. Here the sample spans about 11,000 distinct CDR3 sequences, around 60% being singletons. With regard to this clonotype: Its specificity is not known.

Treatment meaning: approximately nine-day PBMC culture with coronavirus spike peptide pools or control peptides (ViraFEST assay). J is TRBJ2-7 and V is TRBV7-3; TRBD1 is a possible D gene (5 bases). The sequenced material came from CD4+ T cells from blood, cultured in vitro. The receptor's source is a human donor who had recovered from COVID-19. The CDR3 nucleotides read TGTGCCAGCAGCTTATTTTTCGGACACTACTACGAGCAGTACTTC. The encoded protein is CASSLFFGHYYEQYF.